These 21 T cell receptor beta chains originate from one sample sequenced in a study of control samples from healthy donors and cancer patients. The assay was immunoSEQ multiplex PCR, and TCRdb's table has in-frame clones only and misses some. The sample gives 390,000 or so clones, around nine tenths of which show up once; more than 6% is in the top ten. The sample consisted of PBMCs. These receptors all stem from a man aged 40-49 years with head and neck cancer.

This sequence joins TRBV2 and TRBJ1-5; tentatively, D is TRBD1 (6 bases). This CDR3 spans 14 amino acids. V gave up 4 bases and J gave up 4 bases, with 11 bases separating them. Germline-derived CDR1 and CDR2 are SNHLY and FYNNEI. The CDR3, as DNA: TGTGCCAGCAGTGCGACAGGCCAGAATCAGCCCCAGCATTTT. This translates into CASSATGQNQPQHF.

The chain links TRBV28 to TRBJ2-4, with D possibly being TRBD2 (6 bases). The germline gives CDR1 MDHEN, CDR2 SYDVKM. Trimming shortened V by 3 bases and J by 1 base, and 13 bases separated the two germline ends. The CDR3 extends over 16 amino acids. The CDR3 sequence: CASSLGGGLAKNIQYF. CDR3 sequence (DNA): TGTGCCAGCAGTTTGGGGGGTGGACTTGCCAAAAACATTCAGTACTTC.

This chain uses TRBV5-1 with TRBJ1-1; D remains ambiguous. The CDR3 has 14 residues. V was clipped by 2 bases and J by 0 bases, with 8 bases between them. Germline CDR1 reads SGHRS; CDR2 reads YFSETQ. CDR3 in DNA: TGCGCCAGCAGCTTAAGCAGGATGAACACTGAAGCTTTCTTT. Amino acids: CASSLSRMNTEAFF.

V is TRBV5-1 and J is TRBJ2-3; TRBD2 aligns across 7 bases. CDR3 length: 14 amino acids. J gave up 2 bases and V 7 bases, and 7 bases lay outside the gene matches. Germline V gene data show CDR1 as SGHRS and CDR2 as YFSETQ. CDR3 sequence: CASEPSGLTDTQYF. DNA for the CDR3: TGCGCCAGCGAACCTAGCGGACTCACAGATACGCAGTATTTT. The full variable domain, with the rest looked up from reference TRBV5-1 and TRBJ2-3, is KAGVTQTPRYLIKTRGQQVTLSCSPISGHRSVSWYQQTPGQGLQFLFEYFSETQRNKGNFPGRFSGRQFSNSRSEMNVSTLELGDSALYLCASEPSGLTDTQYFGPGTRLTVL.

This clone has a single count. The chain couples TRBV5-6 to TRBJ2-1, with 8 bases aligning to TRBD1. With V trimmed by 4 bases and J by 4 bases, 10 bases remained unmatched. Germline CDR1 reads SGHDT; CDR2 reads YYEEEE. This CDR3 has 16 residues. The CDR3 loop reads CASSLGTGPEYNEQFF. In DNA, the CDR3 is TGTGCCAGCAGCCTCGGGACAGGACCAGAATACAATGAGCAGTTCTTC.

The CDR3 reads CASVPRDRGNTEAFF. In DNA form, the CDR3 reads TGTGCCAGCGTCCCCCGGGACAGGGGAAACACTGAAGCTTTCTTT. The rearrangement links TRBV3-1 (or the pseudogene TRBV3-2) to TRBJ1-1; 10 positions agree with TRBD1. Germline CDR1 reads LGHDT; CDR2 reads YNNKEL (reference sequence). The V segment lost 8 bases and the J segment 2 bases; nucleotides outside the gene matches: 8. This CDR3 has 15 residues.

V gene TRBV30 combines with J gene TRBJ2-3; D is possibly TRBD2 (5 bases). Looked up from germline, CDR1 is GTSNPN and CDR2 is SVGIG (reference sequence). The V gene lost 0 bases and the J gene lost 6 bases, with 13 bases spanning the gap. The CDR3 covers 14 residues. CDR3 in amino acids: CAWSVSGRGDTQYF. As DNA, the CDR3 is TGTGCCTGGAGTGTAAGTGGACGAGGGGATACGCAGTATTTT.

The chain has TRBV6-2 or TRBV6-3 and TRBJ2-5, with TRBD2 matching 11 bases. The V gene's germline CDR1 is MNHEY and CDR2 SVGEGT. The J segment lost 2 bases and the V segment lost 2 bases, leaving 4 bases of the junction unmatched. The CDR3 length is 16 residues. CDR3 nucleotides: TGTGCCAGCAGTTACGGATTAGCGGGGGGGCAAGAGACCCAGTACTTC. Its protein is CASSYGLAGGQETQYF.

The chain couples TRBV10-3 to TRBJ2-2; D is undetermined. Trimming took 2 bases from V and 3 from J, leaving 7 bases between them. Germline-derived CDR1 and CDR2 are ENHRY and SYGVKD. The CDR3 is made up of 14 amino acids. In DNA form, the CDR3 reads TGTGCCATCAGTGAGCGGACCCACACCGGGGAGCTGTTTTTT. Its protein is CAISERTHTGELFF.

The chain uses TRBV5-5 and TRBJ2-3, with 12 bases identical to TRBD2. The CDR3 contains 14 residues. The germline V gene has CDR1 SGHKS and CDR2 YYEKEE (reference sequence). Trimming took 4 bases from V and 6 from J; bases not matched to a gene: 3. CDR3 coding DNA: TGTGCCAGCAGCCGGACTAGCGGGAAGGATACGCAGTATTTT. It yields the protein CASSRTSGKDTQYF.

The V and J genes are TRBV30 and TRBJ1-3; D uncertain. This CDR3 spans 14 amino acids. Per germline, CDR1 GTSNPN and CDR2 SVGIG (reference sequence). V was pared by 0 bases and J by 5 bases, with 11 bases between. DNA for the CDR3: TGTGCCTGGAGTGTACGTGGCGGCCGAAACACCATATATTTT. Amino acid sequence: CAWSVRGGRNTIYF.

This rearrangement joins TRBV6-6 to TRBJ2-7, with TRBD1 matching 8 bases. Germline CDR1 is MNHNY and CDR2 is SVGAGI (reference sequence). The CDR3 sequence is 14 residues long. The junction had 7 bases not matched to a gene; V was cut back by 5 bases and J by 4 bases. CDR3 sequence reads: CASSPDRVAYEQYF. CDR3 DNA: TGTGCCAGCAGTCCGGACAGGGTTGCGTACGAGCAGTACTTC.

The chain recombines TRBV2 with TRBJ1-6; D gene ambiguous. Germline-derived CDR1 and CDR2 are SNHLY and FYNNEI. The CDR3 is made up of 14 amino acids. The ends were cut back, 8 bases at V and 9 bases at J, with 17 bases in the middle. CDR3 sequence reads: CASDLREGSSPLHF. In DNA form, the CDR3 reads TGTGCCAGCGACCTGAGGGAGGGAAGTTCACCCCTCCACTTT.

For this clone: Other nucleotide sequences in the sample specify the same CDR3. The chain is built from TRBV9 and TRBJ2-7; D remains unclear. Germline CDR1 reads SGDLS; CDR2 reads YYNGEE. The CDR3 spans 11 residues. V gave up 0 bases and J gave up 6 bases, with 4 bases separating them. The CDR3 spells CASSVDGEQYF. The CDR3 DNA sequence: TGTGCCAGCAGCGTAGATGGCGAGCAGTACTTC. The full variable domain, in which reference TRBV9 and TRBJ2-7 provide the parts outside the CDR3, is DSGVTQTPKHLITATGQRVTLRCSPRSGDLSVYWYQQSLDQGLQFLIQYYNGEERAKGNILERFSAQQFPDLHSELNLSSLELGDSALYFCASSVDGEQYFGPGTRLTVT.

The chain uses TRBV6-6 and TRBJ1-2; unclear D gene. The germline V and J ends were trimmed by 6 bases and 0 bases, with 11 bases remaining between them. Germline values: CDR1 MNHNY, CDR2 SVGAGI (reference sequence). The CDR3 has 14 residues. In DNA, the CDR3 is TGTGCCAGCAGGATAACATATACTAACTATGGCTACACCTTC. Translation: CASRITYTNYGYTF.

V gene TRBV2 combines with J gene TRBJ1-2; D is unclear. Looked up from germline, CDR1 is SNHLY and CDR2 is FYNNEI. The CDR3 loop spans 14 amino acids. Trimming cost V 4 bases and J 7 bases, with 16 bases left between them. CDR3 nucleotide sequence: TGTGCCAGCAGTGTGGCAGGTTCGATGAGTGGCTACACCTTC. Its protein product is CASSVAGSMSGYTF.

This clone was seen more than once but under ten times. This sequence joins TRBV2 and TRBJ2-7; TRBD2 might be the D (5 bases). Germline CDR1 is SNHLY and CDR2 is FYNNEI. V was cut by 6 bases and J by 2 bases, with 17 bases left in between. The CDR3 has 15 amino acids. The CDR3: CASRDLVEVPYEQYF. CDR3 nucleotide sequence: TGTGCCAGCAGGGACCTGGTGGAGGTCCCCTACGAGCAGTACTTC.

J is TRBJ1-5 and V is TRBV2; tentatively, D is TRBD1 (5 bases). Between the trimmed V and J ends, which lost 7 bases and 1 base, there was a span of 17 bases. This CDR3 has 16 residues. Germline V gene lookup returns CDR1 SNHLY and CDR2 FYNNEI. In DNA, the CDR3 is TGTGCCAGCACCCCAGGGAGGAGAACCAGCAATCAGCCCCAGCATTTT. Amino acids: CASTPGRRTSNQPQHF.

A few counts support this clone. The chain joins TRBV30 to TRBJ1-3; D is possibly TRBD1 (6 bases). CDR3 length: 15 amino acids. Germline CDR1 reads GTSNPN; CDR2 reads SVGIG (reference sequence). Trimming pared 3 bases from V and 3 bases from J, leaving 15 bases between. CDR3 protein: CAWSATGLGGNTIYF. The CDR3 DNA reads TGTGCCTGGAGCGCCACAGGGCTGGGTGGAAACACCATATATTTT.

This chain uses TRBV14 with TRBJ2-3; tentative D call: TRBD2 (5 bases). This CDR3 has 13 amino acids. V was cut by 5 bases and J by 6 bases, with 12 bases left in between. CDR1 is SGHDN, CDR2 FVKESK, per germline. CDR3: CASSFRRGDTQYF. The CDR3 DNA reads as TGTGCCAGCAGCTTCCGAAGAGGGGATACGCAGTATTTT.

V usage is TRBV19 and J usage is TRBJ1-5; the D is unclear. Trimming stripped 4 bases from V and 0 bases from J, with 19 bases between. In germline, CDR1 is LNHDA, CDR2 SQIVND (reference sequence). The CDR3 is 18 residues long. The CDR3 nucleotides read TGTGCCAGTAGTAATCTAAGGCAGGATGATTATAGCAATCAGCCCCAGCATTTT. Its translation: CASSNLRQDDYSNQPQHF.